This T cell receptor beta chain was captured in a study of radiotherapy plus CTLA-4 blockade in lung cancer (dated by TCRdb to 2016 to 2018). Study-level background: Among the enrolled patients, under 20% had an objective response, and about 31% reached disease control.

Spanning cysteine to phenylalanine, the CDR3 consists of 15 amino acids. The CDR3 DNA has 45 bases and is translated from base 1. The junction carries 11 bases between V and J, which are trimmed by 2 bases and 4 bases respectively. CDR1 and CDR2 (KGHSH, LQKENI) derive from the germline V gene. Overall results and qualifications from the work: The strongest predictors of response, as reported, were early dynamic changes in blood T cell clones along with a rise in serum interferon-beta after radiation. After treatment with radiotherapy and ipilimumab, TCR clones that came from tumors expanded in the peripheral blood.

Focal radiation therapy combined with CTLA-4 blockade (ipilimumab) was tested in patients with chemo-refractory metastatic non-small-cell lung cancer. With respect to this clone: Its antigen is currently not known. One base away there is no much larger clone; base qualities are not given.

The library was obtained by the immunoSEQ multiplex PCR assay. The clones in this table, taken by TCRdb from immuneACCESS, are in-frame only. Not every clone is retained; where verified, under half of the shortfall comes from an unresolved V gene, and the cause of the rest is unknown. In this sample the table shows tens of thousands of clones, roughly 80% of which occur a single time. The ten largest clonotypes hold 0.82% of the sample. Recombination linked TRBV18 to TRBJ2-2; matching of 6 bases hints at TRBD1 as the D gene. The sequence derives from a human donor with non-small cell lung cancer who had stable disease on radiotherapy plus ipilimumab. Specimen: peripheral blood, collected from a patient treated with radiotherapy plus ipilimumab. The DNA sequence reads TGTGCCAGCTCACCATTAGGACAGCTCACCGGGGAGCTGTTTTTT. Translation gives CASSPLGQLTGELFF.